This T cell receptor (beta chain) came from a study of blood T cell repertoires in COVID-19. Study overall: Acute and convalescent COVID-19 specimens originated in the United States, Italy and Spain. Sample material is recorded as cDNA or gDNA derived from T cells, B-cell-depleted T cells, or PBMCs.

Seattle enrolled patients during active infection and tracked them longitudinally. Original data processing: Counts of nucleated cells, estimated from reference gene primer amplification, were obtained. Clones were read by immunoSEQ multiplex PCR, and TCRdb kept only the in-frame ones, dropping some. From that table come the V and J calls and clone size; the DNA was used to work out D and trimming. The sample lists hundreds of thousands of clones; approximately 86% were seen once. Germline V gene sequence: CDR1 SGHTS, CDR2 YDEGEE. The CDR3 is 14 residues long. With 1 base removed from V and 9 bases from J, the gap between germline ends came to 16 bases.

This sequence was found in a woman aged 25 to 45 with COVID-19, enrolled during active disease. The genes are TRBV5-8 and TRBJ1-2, with D uncertain. Sample: peripheral blood. The CDR3 bases are TGTGCCAGCAGCTTGCGGCCAACACAGAGTAGCTACACCTTC. This gives the protein CASSLRPTQSSYTF.